Listed here are 14 T cell receptor delta chains from one sample, sequenced in a study of gamma-delta T cells after stem cell transplantation. TCRdb re-called clones from the RT-PCR reads via CATT. The table lists over 8,500 delta-chain clones, over 1% of them singletons, with over 9% in the top ten. Sequencing was done on a sample of gamma-delta T cells. Receptors were obtained from a human donor. It is not recorded whose cells these are; they may come from a transplant donor.

This clone was counted many times. The rearrangement uses TRDV2 and TRDJ1, with TRDD3 matching over 12 bases. CDR1 and CDR2 (germline): GEAIGNYY, EKD. The V gene end was trimmed by 3 bases and the J gene end by 0 bases; junction bases not matched to a gene: 10. The CDR3 runs 18 residues. The CDR3 sequence is CACDPVLGDTVYTDKLIF. DNA for the CDR3: TGTGCCTGTGACCCAGTACTGGGGGATACCGTGTACACCGATAAACTCATCTTT.

This clone came up a few times. The protein given by TCRdb reflects a much larger clone and differs at residue 15 from this DNA's translation, likely from a read error; the protein shown is the DNA's translation. The rearrangement joins TRDV2 to TRDJ1; unclear D gene. The germline CDR1 and CDR2 sequences are GEAIGNYY and EKD. The CDR3 totals 17 residues. This CDR3 reads CACDTVGGPHYTDKPIF. CDR3 DNA sequence: TGTGCCTGTGACACCGTCGGCGGTCCCCATTACACCGATAAACCCATCTTT.

This clone is judged medium-sized. Other DNA sequences in this specimen translate into the identical CDR3. V is TRDV2 and J is TRDJ1; 8 bases match TRDD3. The CDR3 runs 18 residues. Looked up from germline, CDR1 is GEAIGNYY and CDR2 is EKD. The trim removed 3 bases at V and 0 bases at J, leaving 14 bases unmatched. Written as DNA, the CDR3 is TGTGCCTGTGACGCGATTAGTACTGGGGGTCCGTACACCGATAAACTCATCTTT. Its protein product is CACDAISTGGPYTDKLIF.

By frequency in the sample, this clone is medium-sized. Additional DNA sequences in this sample encode the identical CDR3. The chain uses TRDV2 and TRDJ1, with 7 bases fitting TRDD3. CDR1 and CDR2 (germline): GEAIGNYY, EKD. The V gene end was trimmed by 0 bases and the J gene end by 1 base; junction bases not matched to a gene: 10. The CDR3 loop spans 17 amino acids. The CDR3 bases are TGTGCCTGTGACACCGTGCAATCTGGGGGTCCCACCGATAAACTCATCTTT. Translating it yields CACDTVQSGGPTDKLIF.

A note on this clone: A far larger clone is only one base removed, so a read error is likely. This CDR3 is also generated by other DNA sequences in the sample. The rearrangement joins TRDV2 to TRDJ1; TRDD3 agrees at 8 bases. The length of the CDR3 is 18 residues. Germline lookup yields CDR1 GEAIGNYY and CDR2 EKD. The V gene end was trimmed by 1 base and the J gene end by 0 bases; junction bases not matched to a gene: 12. The CDR3 region has the DNA TGTGCCTGTGACACGGTCGGACTGGGGGCTTATAACACCGATAAACTCATCTTT. Translated: CACDTVGLGAYNTDKLIF.

Relative to its sample, this clone is medium-sized (0.01 to 0.1%). Different DNA sequences within this sample yield the same CDR3. The chain combines TRDV2 with TRDJ3, with TRDD3 identical over 10 bases. Per germline, CDR1 GEAIGNYY and CDR2 EKD. J lost 1 base, V lost 0 bases, and 14 bases had no gene match. The CDR3 covers 22 residues. The CDR3 here is CACDTTVLGDASRSWDTRQMFF. CDR3 nucleotides: TGTGCCTGTGACACCACTGTACTGGGGGATGCCTCGAGGTCCTGGGACACCCGACAGATGTTTTTC.

This clone appeared a few times. A far larger clone is one base from this, pointing to a likely read error. The sample carries other DNA sequences with the same CDR3. The chain uses TRDV2 and TRDJ1; TRDD3 might be the D (6 bases). V was shortened by 0 bases and J by 0 bases, with 13 bases between the two germline ends. The CDR3 spans 16 residues. The germline CDR1 and CDR2 sequences are GEAIGNYY and EKD. CDR3 coding DNA: TGTGCCTGTGACACCCTAACAAGGGGATACACCGATAAACTCATCTTT. Translation: CACDTLTRGYTDKLIF.

This clone was counted a few times. This DNA's translation differs at residue 10 from TCRdb's protein, which comes from a much larger clone; a read error is likely, and the protein shown is translated from the DNA. The chain carries TRDV2 and TRDJ2; 10 bases align to TRDD3. Germline trimming cut 0 bases from V and 7 bases from J; bases unmatched to any gene: 4. CDR1 is GEAIGNYY, CDR2 EKD, per germline. This CDR3 region has 15 residues. The CDR3 DNA is TGTGCCTGTGACACCCTGGGGGATAATGTAGCACAACTCTTCTTT. Protein product: CACDTLGDNVAQLFF.

This clone was detected only a few times. The TCRdb protein, from a much larger clone, departs from this DNA's translation at residue 5, likely by read error; the protein shown derives from the DNA. The chain carries TRDV2 and TRDJ1, with TRDD3 matching 10 bases. The CDR3 extends over 17 amino acids. Germline loops: CDR1 GEAIGNYY, CDR2 EKD. J gave up 0 bases and V 3 bases, and 9 bases lay outside the gene matches. CDR3 nucleotide sequence: TGTGCCTGTGACCCCGTGGGTACTGGGGGATACACCGATAAACTCATCTTT. As protein: CACDPVGTGGYTDKLIF.

Notes on this clone: This likely came from a read error, as a far larger clone is one base away. Other nucleotide sequences from this sample produce the same CDR3. The chain links TRDV2 to TRDJ1; 8 nucleotides match TRDD3. CDR3 length equals 17 residues. Germline loops: CDR1 GEAIGNYY, CDR2 EKD. The CDR3 DNA sequence: TGTGCCTGTGATCTACTATCTGGGGGACCCTACACCGACAAACTCATCTTT. Amino acid sequence: CACDLLSGGPYTDKLIF.

Notes on this clone: A much bigger clone sits one base away, suggesting this may be a read error. This chain joins TRDV2 and TRDJ1; TRDD3 agrees at 8 bases. The CDR3 runs to 16 residues. In germline, CDR1 is GEAIGNYY, CDR2 EKD. CDR3: CACVGLGDPPRDKRIF. In nucleotides, the CDR3 is TGTGCCTGTGTAGGGCTGGGGGACCCTCCGCGGGATAAACGCATCTTT.

Remarks on this clone: The TCRdb protein, from a much larger clone, departs from this DNA's translation at residue 12, likely by read error; the protein shown derives from the DNA. CDR3 amino acids: CACDSMGDPGTNKLIF. The DNA for the CDR3 is TGTGCCTGTGACTCAATGGGGGATCCTGGAACCAATAAACTCATCTTT. The rearrangement joins TRDV2 to TRDJ1; 8 nucleotides match TRDD3. The V gene end was trimmed by 3 bases and the J gene end by 6 bases; junction bases not matched to a gene: 14. From germline, CDR1 is GEAIGNYY and CDR2 EKD. The CDR3 runs 16 residues.

This clone was observed a handful of times. The TCRdb record carries a much larger clone's protein, which differs from this DNA's translation at residue 5; a read error is the likely cause, and the protein listed here is the DNA translation. The chain is built from TRDV2 and TRDJ1; D not resolved. Trimming took 3 bases from V and 0 from J, leaving 16 bases between them. CDR1 is GEAIGNYY and CDR2 is EKD in the germline V gene. The CDR3 spans 16 residues. The CDR3 loop is CACDPVLERYTDKLIF. The CDR3 nucleotides are TGTGCCTGTGACCCCGTTCTGGAAAGGTACACCGATAAACTCATCTTT.

This clone has more than one count but fewer than ten. The chain links TRDV2 to TRDJ1; 7 bases are shared with TRDD3. The V and J ends lost 0 bases and 8 bases, in that order; junction bases with no gene match: 5. The CDR3 has 13 residues. Germline CDR1 GEAIGNYY, CDR2 EKD. CDR3 loop: CACDTVGDSKLIF. The CDR3 coding sequence is TGTGCCTGTGACACCGTGGGGGACAGCAAACTCATCTTT.